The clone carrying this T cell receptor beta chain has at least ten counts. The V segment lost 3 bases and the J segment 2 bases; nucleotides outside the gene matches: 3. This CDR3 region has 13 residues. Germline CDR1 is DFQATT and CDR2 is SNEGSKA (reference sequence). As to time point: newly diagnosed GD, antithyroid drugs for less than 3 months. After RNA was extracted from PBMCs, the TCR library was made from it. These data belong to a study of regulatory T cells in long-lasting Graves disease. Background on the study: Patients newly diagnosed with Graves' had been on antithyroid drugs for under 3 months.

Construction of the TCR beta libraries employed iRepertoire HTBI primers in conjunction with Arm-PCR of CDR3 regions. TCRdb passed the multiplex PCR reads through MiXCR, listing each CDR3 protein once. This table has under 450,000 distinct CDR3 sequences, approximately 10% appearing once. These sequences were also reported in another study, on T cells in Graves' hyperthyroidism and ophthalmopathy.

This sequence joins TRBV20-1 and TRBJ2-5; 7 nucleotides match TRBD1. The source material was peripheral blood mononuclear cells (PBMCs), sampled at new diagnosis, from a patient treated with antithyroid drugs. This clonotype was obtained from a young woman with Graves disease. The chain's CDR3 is CSARGQRQETQYF. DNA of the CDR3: TGCAGTGCTAGGGGACAGAGGCAAGAGACCCAGTACTTC.